The rows below give T cell receptor beta chains drawn from one sample of a study of OX40 agonist ivuxolimab in advanced cancers. The repertoire was sequenced with immunoSEQ multiplex PCR; TCRdb's copy has only in-frame clones and lacks some. The sample contains 65,000 to 70,000 clones, 90% of which appear only once. The material was CD4+ or CD8+ T cells sorted from blood, obtained in a trial of the OX40 agonist ivuxolimab. The receptors here all came from an adult with an advanced solid tumor such as melanoma, head and neck, liver or kidney cancer. Each CDR3 is given with its conserved first and last residue. D genes are given only for firm matches. Not all rows give a size; the values are once, few, many and, for expanded clones, a class.

cdr3_nt: TGTGCCAGCAGCTCTATGGGGAGGGCCGGCAATGAGCAGTTCTTC
cdr3_aa: CASSSMGRAGNEQFF
d_call: TRBD2
v_call: TRBV5-4
clone_size: .
j_call: TRBJ2-1

cdr3_nt: TGTGCCAGCAGTTTGGGTTGGGGGACTAGCGGGAGTTACGAGCAGTACTTC
cdr3_aa: CASSLGWGTSGSYEQYF
d_call: TRBD2
v_call: TRBV28
clone_size: .
j_call: TRBJ2-7

cdr3_nt: TGTGCCAGCAGTCCTTCGGACAGAACCTACGAGCAGTACTTC
cdr3_aa: CASSPSDRTYEQYF
d_call: .
v_call: TRBV27
clone_size: .
j_call: TRBJ2-7

cdr3_nt: TGTGCCAGCAGCTTTAGTTTAGCGGGAGTCTACGAGCAGTACTTC
cdr3_aa: CASSFSLAGVYEQYF
d_call: TRBD2
v_call: TRBV7-8
clone_size: .
j_call: TRBJ2-7

cdr3_nt: TGTGCCAGCAGCTTGGTAGGGCAAGAGACCCAGTACTTC
cdr3_aa: CASSLVGQETQYF
d_call: .
v_call: TRBV5-4
clone_size: .
j_call: TRBJ2-5

cdr3_nt: TGTGCCAGCAGTTCTTTCCAAGAGACCCAGTACTTC
cdr3_aa: CASSSFQETQYF
d_call: .
v_call: TRBV28
clone_size: .
j_call: TRBJ2-5

cdr3_nt: TGTGCCAGCAGTGTGGGGACAGGGATCTACGAGCAGTACTTC
cdr3_aa: CASSVGTGIYEQYF
d_call: TRBD1
v_call: TRBV2
clone_size: .
j_call: TRBJ2-7

cdr3_nt: TGTGCCAGCAGCCGCTATAGGGGAAGGCTAGCGGACTACAATGAGCAGTTCTTC
cdr3_aa: CASSRYRGRLADYNEQFF
d_call: TRBD2
v_call: TRBV11-2
clone_size: .
j_call: TRBJ2-1

cdr3_nt: TGTGCCAGCAGTTTAGCAGGGCGGGAGACCCAGTACTTC
cdr3_aa: CASSLAGRETQYF
d_call: .
v_call: TRBV28
clone_size: .
j_call: TRBJ2-5

cdr3_nt: TGTGCCAGCAGTGACACCGGGACAGGACGAAAGGTGGGAGAGCAGTACTTC
cdr3_aa: CASSDTGTGRKVGEQYF
d_call: TRBD1
v_call: TRBV25-1
clone_size: .
j_call: TRBJ2-7

cdr3_nt: TGTGCCAGCAGTTCCCCGACACGACGAGAGACCCAGTACTTC
cdr3_aa: CASSSPTRRETQYF
d_call: .
v_call: TRBV27
clone_size: few
j_call: TRBJ2-5

cdr3_nt: TGTGCCTGGGGAAGGGGTGGAAACACCATATATTTT
cdr3_aa: CAWGRGGNTIYF
d_call: .
v_call: TRBV30
clone_size: .
j_call: TRBJ1-3

cdr3_nt: TGCGCCAGCAGCCCAGCTCCTGAAGATACGCAGTATTTT
cdr3_aa: CASSPAPEDTQYF
d_call: .
v_call: TRBV4-3
clone_size: .
j_call: TRBJ2-3